The following is a T cell receptor (beta chain) sequence with its context. Antigen specificity is unknown. Trimming took 1 base from V and 5 from J; bases not matched to a gene: 10. CDR1 and CDR2 (germline): DFQATT, SNEGSKA (reference sequence). This CDR3 region has 15 residues. The record originates from a study of blood T cells in healthy people across ages. Points from the study as a whole: Investigators viewed diversity estimates from one million T cells as underestimates, the study reported.

Next came a second PCR, run for about 7 to 11 cycles, which used a sample-barcoded 5' primer along with a J-beta primer mix. MiXCR, applied by TCRdb to the 5' RACE reads, yields one record per CDR3 protein. The sample lists around 800,000 distinct CDR3 sequences; about a quarter were seen once. The same data also went into a second study, on T cells of mothers and their children.

The V and J genes are TRBV20-1 and TRBJ2-5; the match to TRBD1 covers 7 bases. The sample taken for sequencing was blood. This receptor was taken from a boy aged 10-17 years in good health. This CDR3 reads CSARVPGGNLETQYF. The CDR3 DNA reads as TGCAGTGCTAGAGTTCCAGGGGGTAATTTGGAGACCCAGTACTTC.